A single sample gave rise to the 20 T cell receptor beta chains below, sequenced in a study of cytomegalovirus exposure and HLA in healthy donors. Vbeta (60) and Jbeta (13) primers were used in the PCR. The table came from immunoSEQ multiplex PCR; TCRdb's copy has only in-frame clones and leaves some out. The sample carries over 35,000 clones, approximately 80% recorded once. The sample was PBMCs. The source of these receptors is a man in his thirties or forties in good health and CMV-seronegative.

This clone showed up just a few times. V and J are TRBV5-6 and TRBJ2-1; 10 bases map to TRBD2. The CDR3 sequence is 16 residues long. J was trimmed by 5 bases and V by 0 bases; bases with no gene match: 5. The germline CDR1 and CDR2 sequences are SGHDT and YYEEEE. The CDR3 protein is CASSLGSGRGHNEQFF. CDR3 nucleotides: TGTGCCAGCAGCTTGGGGAGCGGGAGGGGGCACAATGAGCAGTTCTTC.

The chain has TRBV11-2 and TRBJ2-5, with 11 nucleotides matching TRBD1. This CDR3 has 14 amino acids. Trimming took 5 bases from V and 4 from J; bases not matched to a gene: 3. Germline CDR1 is SGHAT and CDR2 is FQNNGV. The CDR3 region has the DNA TGTGCCAGCAGCGGACAGGGGGCTACAGAGACCCAGTACTTC. It codes for CASSGQGATETQYF.

This clone was detected only a few times. The J gene is TRBJ1-5, the V gene TRBV19, with a possible D match to TRBD1 (5 bases). The V gene's germline CDR1 is LNHDA and CDR2 SQIVND (reference sequence). The V gene lost 0 bases and the J gene lost 0 bases, with 6 bases spanning the gap. The CDR3 covers 15 residues. The DNA for the CDR3 is TGTGCCAGTAGTATAGACAGGGATAGCAATCAGCCCCAGCATTTT. Its protein is CASSIDRDSNQPQHF.

The chain recombines TRBV5-5 with TRBJ1-5, with a tentative D call TRBD1 (5 bases). Germline V gene sequence: CDR1 SGHKS, CDR2 YYEKEE (reference sequence). The V gene lost 1 base and the J gene lost 2 bases, with 7 bases spanning the gap. The CDR3 spans 14 residues. CDR3 sequence reads: CASSLSGGNQPQHF. In DNA, the CDR3 is TGTGCCAGCAGCTTGTCGGGGGGCAATCAGCCCCAGCATTTT.

V is TRBV7-2 and J is TRBJ2-3, with D unclear. In germline, CDR1 is SGHTA, CDR2 FQGNSA. The CDR3 has 12 amino acids. V dropped 2 bases and J dropped 7 bases, with 7 bases sitting between them. The CDR3 DNA reads as TGTGCCAGCAGCTTATCATTCAATACGCAGTATTTT. It translates to CASSLSFNTQYF.

The gene calls are TRBV6-6 and TRBJ2-7; 7 bases agree with TRBD2. This CDR3 comprises 15 residues. Germline lookup yields CDR1 MNHNY and CDR2 SVGAGI (reference sequence). Germline trimming cut 2 bases from V and 4 bases from J; bases unmatched to any gene: 8. The DNA of the CDR3 is TGTGCCAGCAGTTACCCAGCGGGAAGCCGGTACGAGCAGTACTTC. Protein: CASSYPAGSRYEQYF.

J is TRBJ2-5 and V is TRBV19, with D possibly matching TRBD2 (6 bases). Per germline, CDR1 LNHDA and CDR2 SQIVND (reference sequence). The CDR3 covers 12 residues. The V gene lost 5 bases and the J gene lost 5 bases, with 9 bases spanning the gap. The CDR3 DNA reads as TGTGCCAGTAGTTCGGGGGTTGAGACCCAGTACTTC. Its protein is CASSSGVETQYF.

The chain has TRBV2 and TRBJ2-3, with TRBD2 identical over 11 bases. The CDR3 runs to 14 residues. V lost 7 bases and J lost 4; bases outside the gene matches: 4. Germline CDR1 reads SNHLY; CDR2 reads FYNNEI. Here the CDR3 reads CASIAGGGADTQYF. Written as DNA, the CDR3 is TGTGCCAGCATAGCGGGAGGGGGGGCAGATACGCAGTATTTT.

The genes are TRBV7-6 and TRBJ1-5; tentative D call: TRBD1 (5 bases). CDR1 SGHVS and CDR2 FNYEAQ come from the germline V gene. V was pared by 7 bases and J by 11 bases, with 15 bases between. This CDR3 has 12 amino acids. CDR3 sequence: CASTLGGETQHF. The DNA for the CDR3 is TGTGCCAGCACCCTCGGAGGGGAGACCCAGCATTTT.

The rearrangement uses TRBV5-4 and TRBJ2-6, with TRBD2 matching over 14 bases. Germline CDR1 SGHNT, CDR2 YYREEE (reference sequence). V shed 3 bases and J 5 bases; nucleotides not matched to a gene: 4. The CDR3 contains 17 residues. The CDR3, as DNA: TGTGCCAGCAGCTCCGGGACTAGCGGGAGCTGGGCCAACGTCCTGACTTTC. Its protein product is CASSSGTSGSWANVLTF.

The rearrangement joins TRBV28 to TRBJ1-3, with 7 bases identical to TRBD1. The germline V gene has CDR1 MDHEN and CDR2 SYDVKM. V lost 5 bases and J lost 16; bases outside the gene matches: 11. The CDR3 is 12 amino acids. The CDR3: CASSPPGQVLYF. In nucleotides, the CDR3 is TGTGCCAGCAGTCCCCCAGGACAGGTCCTCTATTTT.

The chain has TRBV7-9 and TRBJ2-1; D is unresolved. The CDR3 is 13 residues long. Germline V gene data show CDR1 as SEHNR and CDR2 as FQNEAQ (reference sequence). The ends were cut back, 2 bases at V and 6 bases at J, with 8 bases in the middle. CDR3 DNA sequence: TGTGCCAGCAGCTTATCTTTACTCAATGAGCAGTTCTTC. Amino acid sequence: CASSLSLLNEQFF.

This chain connects TRBV7-3 to TRBJ2-3; TRBD2 aligns across 8 bases. V shed 2 bases and J 1 base; nucleotides not matched to a gene: 5. CDR1 and CDR2 (germline): SGHTA, FQGTGA. The CDR3 totals 16 residues. CDR3 nucleotides: TGTGCCAGCAGCTTACGGGGGGGCCCCGGCACAGATACGCAGTATTTT. Translation: CASSLRGGPGTDTQYF.

The CDR3 DNA sequence: TGTGCCAGCAGCTGGCGTAGGGGCCCTAACTATGGCTACACCTTC. It codes for CASSWRRGPNYGYTF. The V gene is TRBV5-6, the J gene TRBJ1-2; D may be TRBD1 (5 bases). V was clipped by 3 bases and J by 0 bases, with 12 bases between them. The CDR3 totals 15 residues. Per the germline V gene, CDR1 is SGHDT and CDR2 is YYEEEE. Together with reference TRBV5-6 and TRBJ1-2, the CDR3 gives the full variable domain: DAGVTQSPTHLIKTRGQQVTLRCSPKSGHDTVSWYQQALGQGPQFIFQYYEEEERQRGNFPDRFSGHQFPNYSSELNVNALLLGDSALYLCASSWRRGPNYGYTFGSGTRLTVV.

In its sample, this clone was seen a few times. The chain uses TRBV6-4 and TRBJ2-3, with 7 bases identical to TRBD2. In germline, CDR1 is MRHNA, CDR2 SNTAGT. CDR3 size: 16 residues. With 3 bases clipped from V and 0 bases from J, the junction kept 6 bases outside the gene matches. The CDR3: CASSDSAGLSTDTQYF. DNA of the CDR3: TGTGCCAGCAGTGATTCAGCGGGACTTAGCACAGATACGCAGTATTTT.

The V call is TRBV5-3, the J call TRBJ2-5, with 10 bases matching TRBD2. The J call is in doubt because the DNA end fits TRBJ2-7 better. TRBV5-3 is an ORF; its function is uncertain. This CDR3 is 19 amino acids long. CDR3: CARSARTSGETEEAYEQYF. The CDR3, as DNA: TGTGCCAGAAGCGCCCGAACTAGCGGGGAAACGGAGGAAGCCTACGAGCAGTACTTC.

This chain connects TRBV30 to TRBJ1-4; 7 bases line up with TRBD1. Trimming removed 3 bases from V and 7 bases from J; junction bases left unmatched: 8. The germline V gene has CDR1 GTSNPN and CDR2 SVGIG (reference sequence). The CDR3 has 14 amino acids. The CDR3 reads CAWRTRAGGEKLFF. DNA of the CDR3: TGTGCCTGGAGAACCCGGGCAGGGGGTGAAAAACTGTTTTTT.

The chain combines TRBV6-5 with TRBJ2-7; possibly TRBD2 for D (6 bases). The CDR3 is 15 amino acids. The ends were cut back, 0 bases at V and 6 bases at J, with 15 bases in the middle. CDR1 and CDR2 (germline): MNHEY, SVGAGI. The CDR3 reads CASSYSSLGRREQYF. CDR3 nucleotides: TGTGCCAGCAGTTACTCGTCTCTAGGGAGGCGCGAGCAGTACTTC.

This clone was observed a single time. J is TRBJ2-3 and V is TRBV15; 7 positions agree with TRBD2. Germline V lookup: CDR1 LNHNV, CDR2 YYDKDF (reference sequence). CDR3 length equals 17 residues. Unmatched junction bases numbered 11, after V lost 5 bases and J lost 0 bases. CDR3 nucleotides: TGTGCCACCAGCCCGTGGCCAGCGGGGCCTAGCACAGATACGCAGTATTTT. This gives the protein CATSPWPAGPSTDTQYF.

CDR3: CAWSADRKTGDEAFF. The CDR3 DNA reads TGTGCCTGGAGTGCCGACCGTAAAACAGGAGATGAAGCTTTCTTT. V is TRBV30 and J is TRBJ1-1; D possibly corresponds to TRBD1 (5 bases). Germline V gene lookup returns CDR1 GTSNPN and CDR2 SVGIG (reference sequence). Deletions cut 1 base from V and 7 bases from J, with 19 bases between. The CDR3 sequence is 15 residues long.